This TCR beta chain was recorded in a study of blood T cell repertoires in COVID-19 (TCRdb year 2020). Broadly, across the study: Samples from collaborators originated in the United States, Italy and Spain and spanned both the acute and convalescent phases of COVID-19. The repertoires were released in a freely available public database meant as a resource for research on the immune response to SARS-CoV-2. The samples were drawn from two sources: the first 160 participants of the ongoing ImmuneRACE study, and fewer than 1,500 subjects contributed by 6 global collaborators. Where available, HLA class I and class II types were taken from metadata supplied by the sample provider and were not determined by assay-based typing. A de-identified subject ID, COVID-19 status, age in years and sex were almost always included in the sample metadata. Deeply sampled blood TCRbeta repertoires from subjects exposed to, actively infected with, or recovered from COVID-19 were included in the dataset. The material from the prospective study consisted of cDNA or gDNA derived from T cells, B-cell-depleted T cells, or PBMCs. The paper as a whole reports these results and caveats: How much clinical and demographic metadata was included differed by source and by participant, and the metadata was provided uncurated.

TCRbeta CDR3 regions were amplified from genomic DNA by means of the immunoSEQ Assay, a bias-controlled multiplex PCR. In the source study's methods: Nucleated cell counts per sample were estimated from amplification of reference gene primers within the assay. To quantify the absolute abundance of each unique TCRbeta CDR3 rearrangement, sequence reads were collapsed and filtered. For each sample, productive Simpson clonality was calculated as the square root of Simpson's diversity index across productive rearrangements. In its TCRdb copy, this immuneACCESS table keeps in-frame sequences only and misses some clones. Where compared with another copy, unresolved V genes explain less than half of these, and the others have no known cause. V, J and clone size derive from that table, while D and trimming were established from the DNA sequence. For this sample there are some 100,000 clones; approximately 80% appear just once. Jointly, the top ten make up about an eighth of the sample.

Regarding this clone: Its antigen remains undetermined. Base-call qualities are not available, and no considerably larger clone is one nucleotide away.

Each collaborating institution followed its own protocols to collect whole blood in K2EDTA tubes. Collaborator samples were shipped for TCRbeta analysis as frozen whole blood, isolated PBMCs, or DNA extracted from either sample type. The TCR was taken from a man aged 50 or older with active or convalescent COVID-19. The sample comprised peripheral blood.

The CDR3 in this case is CSVASRGPNQPQHF. The nucleotides are TGCAGCGTCGCGAGCAGGGGGCCCAATCAGCCCCAGCATTTT. The chain uses TRBV29-1 and TRBJ1-5, with 8 bases in between that match TRBD1. The germline V gene gives CDR1 as SQVTM and CDR2 as ANQGSEA. From the cysteine up to the phenylalanine, the CDR3 has a length of 14 residues. Kept here is only the CDR3 DNA, which spans 42 bases and is read in frame from base 1. V is pruned by 6 bases and J by 3 bases, leaving 7 bases of the junction without a gene match.